The entry below gives a single T cell receptor (beta chain) sequence along with its context. In the study's own analysis: Nucleated cell number was recorded as an estimate derived from reference gene primer amplification. Profiled with immunoSEQ multiplex PCR; TCRdb holds only in-frame clones, not every one. The V and J calls and clone size are taken from that table; D and trimming were inferred from the DNA. The sample contains under 350,000 clones, 83% of which appear only once. The sample comes from a study of blood T cell repertoires in COVID-19. Study information: Spain, Italy and the United States supplied samples that represented acute and convalescent COVID-19. T cells, B-cell-depleted T cells, or PBMCs supplied cDNA or gDNA.

The V segment lost 1 base and the J segment 0 bases; nucleotides outside the gene matches: 7. Germline CDR1 is SGHNT and CDR2 is YYREEE (reference sequence). CDR3 length equals 18 residues. The sequenced sample was peripheral blood. The source is a woman between 45 and 60 years old who had recovered from COVID-19. The chain is built from TRBV5-4 and TRBJ2-3, with 11 bases matching TRBD2. Here the CDR3 reads CASSLRLAGLTSTDTQYF. The CDR3 bases are TGTGCCAGCAGCTTGCGACTAGCGGGACTCACTAGCACAGATACGCAGTATTTT. The full variable domain, with the rest looked up from reference TRBV5-4 and TRBJ2-3, is ETGVTQSPTHLIKTRGQQVTLRCSSQSGHNTVSWYQQALGQGPQFIFQYYREEENGRGNFPPRFSGLQFPNYSSELNVNALELDDSALYLCASSLRLAGLTSTDTQYFGPGTRLTVL.